These T cell receptor beta chains were read from a single sample in a study of post-analysis software for immune sequencing data. TCRdb processed the PCR reads anew with MiXCR; each CDR3 protein has one entry. The profile shows more than 450,000 distinct CDR3 sequences, roughly two fifths of them singletons. Specimen: blood. The receptors stem from a girl under 18 with multiple sclerosis. Both conserved end residues are part of each CDR3. Fields, in order: V gene, D gene, clone size, J gene, CDR3 DNA, CDR3 protein. The D gene is left open where the match is weak. Some rows have no size entry. The others give once, few or many, or a class for an expanded clone.

V gene: TRBV27
D gene: -
clone size: -
J gene: TRBJ2-7
CDR3 DNA: TGTGCCAGCAGTTTCCTAGTGGAGACAGGAACCTACGAGCAGTACTTC
CDR3 protein: CASSFLVETGTYEQYF

V gene: TRBV12-3/TRBV12-4
D gene: -
clone size: -
J gene: TRBJ2-6
CDR3 DNA: TGTGCCAGCACCCCAGGGACTGGGGCCAACGTCCTGACTTTC
CDR3 protein: CASTPGTGANVLTF

V gene: TRBV28
D gene: -
clone size: -
J gene: TRBJ1-2
CDR3 DNA: TGTGCCAGCAGTTTACTCGAGTACAGAGAAGCCCCTAACTATGGCTACACCTTC
CDR3 protein: CASSLLEYREAPNYGYTF

V gene: TRBV28
D gene: -
clone size: -
J gene: TRBJ2-1
CDR3 DNA: TGTGCCAGCAGTTTAAATTACCGGGTTAGGGTCGACCGGCGCAATGAGCAGTTCTTC
CDR3 protein: CASSLNYRVRVDRRNEQFF

V gene: TRBV11-1
D gene: TRBD1
clone size: few
J gene: TRBJ2-7
CDR3 DNA: TGTGCCAGCAGCCTATCACCTCGACAGGGGGCCTCCTACGAGCAGTACTTC
CDR3 protein: CASSLSPRQGASYEQYF

V gene: TRBV4-2
D gene: -
clone size: -
J gene: TRBJ1-2
CDR3 DNA: TGTGCCAGCAGCCAAGAGAAGGAAGTCGGGAACTATGGCTACACCTTC
CDR3 protein: CASSQEKEVGNYGYTF

V gene: TRBV4-1
D gene: -
clone size: -
J gene: TRBJ1-2
CDR3 DNA: TGCGCCAGCAGCCAAGATTTCCCCGGGGGCGCGGATGGCTACACCTTC
CDR3 protein: CASSQDFPGGADGYTF

V gene: TRBV29-1
D gene: -
clone size: once
J gene: TRBJ1-1
CDR3 DNA: TGCAGCATGACCTATGGCTCGGGATTTTCTGAAGCTTTCTTT
CDR3 protein: CSMTYGSGFSEAFF

V gene: TRBV15
D gene: -
clone size: once
J gene: TRBJ2-7
CDR3 DNA: TGTGCCACCAGCAGAGATAAGGGTAGCCACCACGAGCAGTACTTC
CDR3 protein: CATSRDKGSHHEQYF

V gene: TRBV4-1
D gene: TRBD1
clone size: few
J gene: TRBJ1-2
CDR3 DNA: TGCGCCAGCAGCCAAGTGGTAGACAGGGCCTATGGCTACACCTTC
CDR3 protein: CASSQVVDRAYGYTF

V gene: TRBV12-3/TRBV12-4
D gene: TRBD2
clone size: few
J gene: TRBJ2-5
CDR3 DNA: TGTGCCAGCAGCTTACGGGGCGGGAGAAGGGAGACCCAGTACTTC
CDR3 protein: CASSLRGGRRETQYF

V gene: TRBV27
D gene: TRBD2
clone size: -
J gene: TRBJ2-1
CDR3 DNA: TGTGCCAGCAGTCTTTTAGCGGGACGTTGGGGTAATGAGCAGTTCTTC
CDR3 protein: CASSLLAGRWGNEQFF

V gene: TRBV24-1
D gene: -
clone size: few
J gene: TRBJ2-3
CDR3 DNA: TGTGCCACCAGCGAGAAGGGCACAGATACGCAGTATTTT
CDR3 protein: CATSEKGTDTQYF

V gene: TRBV12-3/TRBV12-4
D gene: TRBD2
clone size: -
J gene: TRBJ2-2
CDR3 DNA: TGTGCCAGCAGTCCCCCGGGTAGCGGGGGTTCCGGGGAGCTGTTTTTT
CDR3 protein: CASSPPGSGGSGELFF

V gene: TRBV4-1
D gene: -
clone size: few
J gene: TRBJ2-2
CDR3 DNA: TGCGCCAGCAGCCACGCTCTTCGGGACAAGACGAACACCGGGGAGCTGTTTTTT
CDR3 protein: CASSHALRDKTNTGELFF

V gene: TRBV4-1
D gene: -
clone size: -
J gene: TRBJ1-1
CDR3 DNA: TGCGCCAGCAGCCCAGAGGTAAGGGATGAAGCTTTCTTT
CDR3 protein: CASSPEVRDEAFF

V gene: TRBV29-1
D gene: TRBD2
clone size: -
J gene: TRBJ2-4
CDR3 DNA: TGCAGCGTTGCTGGGGGGGGGGTGGACATTCAGTACTTC
CDR3 protein: CSVAGGGVDIQYF

V gene: TRBV12-3/TRBV12-4
D gene: -
clone size: few
J gene: TRBJ2-5
CDR3 DNA: TGTGCCAGCGTGGCGGGTCCTTCCCAAGAGACCCAGTACTTC
CDR3 protein: CASVAGPSQETQYF

V gene: TRBV4-1
D gene: TRBD1
clone size: few
J gene: TRBJ1-5
CDR3 DNA: TGCGCCAGCAGCCAAGGGACAGGCCGGGGGCGTTATAGCAATCAGCCCCAGCATTTT
CDR3 protein: CASSQGTGRGRYSNQPQHF

V gene: TRBV7-2
D gene: TRBD2
clone size: -
J gene: TRBJ2-3
CDR3 DNA: TGTGCCAGCAGCTTAGCAGCGGGGGGGCCGCAAACAGATACGCAGTATTTT
CDR3 protein: CASSLAAGGPQTDTQYF

V gene: TRBV2
D gene: TRBD2
clone size: -
J gene: TRBJ2-1
CDR3 DNA: TGTGCCAGCAGTGAAGCGCTTCAACTAGCGGGGGTGAGGGTGCAGTTCTTC
CDR3 protein: CASSEALQLAGVRVQFF

V gene: TRBV6-5
D gene: -
clone size: few
J gene: TRBJ1-2
CDR3 DNA: TGTGCCAGCAGTCTGGCCCCTCACTATGGCTACACCTTC
CDR3 protein: CASSLAPHYGYTF

V gene: TRBV4-1
D gene: TRBD2
clone size: -
J gene: TRBJ2-7
CDR3 DNA: TGCGCCAGCAGCCCTTCCCACCCAAGCGGGGCCTACGAGCAGTACTTC
CDR3 protein: CASSPSHPSGAYEQYF

V gene: TRBV5-1
D gene: -
clone size: few
J gene: TRBJ2-1
CDR3 DNA: TGCGCCAGCAGCCCGGGGAGACGGGGCCTCTCCTACAATGAGCAGTTCTTC
CDR3 protein: CASSPGRRGLSYNEQFF

V gene: TRBV21-1
D gene: -
clone size: few
J gene: TRBJ1-1
CDR3 DNA: TGTGCCAGCAGCCCCTCCCCACAGGGGAACACTGAAGCTTTCTTT
CDR3 protein: CASSPSPQGNTEAFF

V gene: TRBV7-2
D gene: -
clone size: -
J gene: TRBJ2-7
CDR3 DNA: TGTGCCAGCAGCTTAGGGGGGGGGCAGGAGCAGTACTTC
CDR3 protein: CASSLGGGQEQYF

V gene: TRBV18
D gene: TRBD1
clone size: -
J gene: TRBJ1-1
CDR3 DNA: TGTGCCAGCTCACCTTTGGGGCCACAGGGGGCGAGAACTGAAGCTTTCTTT
CDR3 protein: CASSPLGPQGARTEAFF

V gene: TRBV7-8
D gene: TRBD2
clone size: once
J gene: TRBJ2-2
CDR3 DNA: TGTGCCAGCAGCTTAGGACTAGCGGGGCCCACGAACACCGGGGAGCTGTTTTTT
CDR3 protein: CASSLGLAGPTNTGELFF

V gene: TRBV5-1
D gene: -
clone size: -
J gene: TRBJ2-3
CDR3 DNA: TGCGCCAGTCGAGCGCCCGGCACAGATACGCAGTATTTT
CDR3 protein: CASRAPGTDTQYF

V gene: TRBV5-1
D gene: -
clone size: few
J gene: TRBJ2-3
CDR3 DNA: TGCGCCAGCAGCCCGGACCTCACAGATACGCAGTATTTT
CDR3 protein: CASSPDLTDTQYF

V gene: TRBV20-1
D gene: TRBD1
clone size: -
J gene: TRBJ1-2
CDR3 DNA: TGCAGTGCTAGAGGATCCCAGGGGGCTCAGGGCTACACCTTC
CDR3 protein: CSARGSQGAQGYTF

V gene: TRBV11-2
D gene: TRBD2
clone size: -
J gene: TRBJ2-3
CDR3 DNA: TGTGCCAGCAGCTTCCCTCTCGGGGGCGGGAGGGTGGAACGCACAGATACGCAGTATTTT
CDR3 protein: CASSFPLGGGRVERTDTQYF

V gene: TRBV27
D gene: -
clone size: -
J gene: TRBJ2-3
CDR3 DNA: TGTGCCAGCAGTTTATTGCGGACTGGACGCACAGATACGCAGTATTTT
CDR3 protein: CASSLLRTGRTDTQYF

V gene: TRBV5-1
D gene: -
clone size: -
J gene: TRBJ2-5
CDR3 DNA: TGCGCCAGCAGCTTGGCGGCGCGCAACGAAGAGACCCAGTACTTC
CDR3 protein: CASSLAARNEETQYF

V gene: TRBV4-1
D gene: TRBD1
clone size: -
J gene: TRBJ2-4
CDR3 DNA: TGCGCCAGCAGCCAACCAACAGGGGGCTCAAAAAACATTCAGTACTTC
CDR3 protein: CASSQPTGGSKNIQYF

V gene: TRBV11-2
D gene: -
clone size: -
J gene: TRBJ2-6
CDR3 DNA: TGTGCCAGCAGTTCGATGCGTCGGCTATCTGGGGCCAACGTCCTGACTTTC
CDR3 protein: CASSSMRRLSGANVLTF

V gene: TRBV12-3/TRBV12-4
D gene: -
clone size: -
J gene: TRBJ2-7
CDR3 DNA: TGTGCCAGCAGCCTCTGGACGATACATGAGCAGTACTTC
CDR3 protein: CASSLWTIHEQYF

V gene: TRBV11-2
D gene: TRBD1
clone size: -
J gene: TRBJ2-7
CDR3 DNA: TGTGCCAGCAGCCCCCCTGGACAGGCCTTCTACGAGCAGTACTTC
CDR3 protein: CASSPPGQAFYEQYF

V gene: TRBV5-4
D gene: -
clone size: -
J gene: TRBJ2-7
CDR3 DNA: TGTGCCAGCAGTCCCAGGGATGCCGAGCAGTACTTC
CDR3 protein: CASSPRDAEQYF

V gene: TRBV20-1
D gene: -
clone size: -
J gene: TRBJ1-2
CDR3 DNA: TGCAGTGCTAGGGACGGGAGCAGCAACTATGGCTACACCTTC
CDR3 protein: CSARDGSSNYGYTF

V gene: TRBV12-3/TRBV12-4
D gene: -
clone size: -
J gene: TRBJ1-2
CDR3 DNA: TGTGCCAGCAGTCCCTCGGTTCTTTACTATGGCTACACCTTC
CDR3 protein: CASSPSVLYYGYTF

V gene: TRBV20-1
D gene: -
clone size: -
J gene: TRBJ1-1
CDR3 DNA: TGCAGTGCTAGAACGTCGCGTAGGGCAGATGGTGAAGCTTTCTTT
CDR3 protein: CSARTSRRADGEAFF

V gene: TRBV20-1
D gene: -
clone size: few
J gene: TRBJ1-5
CDR3 DNA: TGCAGTGCTAGAGATTATGGCAATCAGCCCCAGCATTTT
CDR3 protein: CSARDYGNQPQHF

V gene: TRBV5-1
D gene: TRBD1
clone size: -
J gene: TRBJ1-2
CDR3 DNA: TGCGCCAGCAGCACCGGGGGACAGAGCTATGGCTACACCTTC
CDR3 protein: CASSTGGQSYGYTF

V gene: TRBV5-1
D gene: TRBD2
clone size: -
J gene: TRBJ2-2
CDR3 DNA: TGCGCCAGCAGCTTGGCGGCGGGGGGGCCGCCCGGGGAGCTGTTTTTT
CDR3 protein: CASSLAAGGPPGELFF

V gene: TRBV7-9
D gene: TRBD1
clone size: -
J gene: TRBJ2-4
CDR3 DNA: TGTGCCAGCAGCTCCCCCCGACAGGGCAAAAAGTACTTC
CDR3 protein: CASSSPRQGKKYF

V gene: TRBV29-1
D gene: TRBD1
clone size: -
J gene: TRBJ2-7
CDR3 DNA: TGCAGCGTTAGGACAGGTGGGGAGCAGTACTTC
CDR3 protein: CSVRTGGEQYF

V gene: TRBV4-1
D gene: TRBD2
clone size: -
J gene: TRBJ2-5
CDR3 DNA: TGCGCCAGCAGCCCCACTCGTACCGGGGGGGAGGAGGAGACCCAGTACTTC
CDR3 protein: CASSPTRTGGEEETQYF

V gene: TRBV12-3/TRBV12-4
D gene: TRBD2
clone size: -
J gene: TRBJ2-1
CDR3 DNA: TGTGCCAGCAGTCCTGCCGGGACTAGCGAGCACAATGAGCAGTTCTTC
CDR3 protein: CASSPAGTSEHNEQFF

V gene: TRBV20-1
D gene: TRBD2
clone size: -
J gene: TRBJ2-1
CDR3 DNA: TGCAGTGCTAGACCCGGGAGGGCCCACAATGAGCAGTTCTTC
CDR3 protein: CSARPGRAHNEQFF

V gene: TRBV12-3/TRBV12-4
D gene: TRBD1
clone size: -
J gene: TRBJ1-1
CDR3 DNA: TGTGCCGGCAGCCCGGGACAGGTTGATGCTGAAGCTTTCTTT
CDR3 protein: CAGSPGQVDAEAFF

V gene: TRBV12-3/TRBV12-4
D gene: TRBD2
clone size: -
J gene: TRBJ2-1
CDR3 DNA: TGTGCCAGCAGCCCGGGGAGTAGCGGGGGGGACGAGCAGTTCTTC
CDR3 protein: CASSPGSSGGDEQFF

V gene: TRBV20-1
D gene: -
clone size: few
J gene: TRBJ1-2
CDR3 DNA: TGCAGTGCTGGGTATGACTATGGCTACACCTTC
CDR3 protein: CSAGYDYGYTF

V gene: TRBV7-6
D gene: -
clone size: few
J gene: TRBJ2-7
CDR3 DNA: TGTGCCAGCAGCCCACTCCTTGGTCTAAGCGAAAACAGGGCGTACGAGCAGTACTTC
CDR3 protein: CASSPLLGLSENRAYEQYF

V gene: TRBV20-1
D gene: -
clone size: -
J gene: TRBJ2-3
CDR3 DNA: TGCAGTGCTAGAATGGGGCCTAGCACAGATACGCAGTATTTT
CDR3 protein: CSARMGPSTDTQYF

V gene: TRBV12-3/TRBV12-4
D gene: TRBD1
clone size: -
J gene: TRBJ1-5
CDR3 DNA: TGTGCCAGCAGCCAAGCCGGACAGGGGGCGAATCAGCCCCAGCATTTT
CDR3 protein: CASSQAGQGANQPQHF